This TCR beta chain is drawn from a study of blood T cell repertoires in COVID-19. For the study at large: The United States, Italy and Spain supplied acute and convalescent COVID-19 samples. T cells, B-cell-depleted T cells, or PBMCs supplied cDNA or gDNA.

Original methodology: How many nucleated cells were present was estimated from reference gene primer amplification. Measured with immunoSEQ multiplex PCR; TCRdb has only the in-frame clones, and not every one. That table furnishes V, J and clone size, whereas the DNA furnished D and trimming. The sample carries about 19,000 clones, around 90% recorded once. This CDR3 has 12 residues. CDR1 and CDR2 from the germline V gene are SGHKS and YYEKEE (reference sequence). V trimming: 4 bases; J trimming: 5 bases; junction bases outside the gene matches: 3. This clonotype was obtained from a human donor in a cohort sampled during active COVID-19. Sample: peripheral blood. The chain recombines TRBV5-5 with TRBJ2-7, with TRBD1 matching over 7 bases. CDR3 sequence reads: CASSRDRDEQYF. The CDR3 DNA reads as TGTGCCAGCAGCCGAGACAGGGACGAGCAGTACTTC.